Below are 10 T cell receptor beta chains sequenced from a single sample in a study of molecular identifiers for immune sequencing clone quantification. MiXCR, applied by TCRdb to the PCR reads, yields one record per CDR3 protein. This sample carries hundreds of thousands of distinct CDR3 sequences, around 25% of them seen once, and the ten largest clones take 0.75% to 0.8%. Sequenced: naive CD8+ T cells from blood, with Jurkat cell RNA spiked in. The subset denotes: FACS-sorted CD8+CD4-CCR7+CD45RA+ naive T cells. Receptor source: a human donor in good health. Some libraries in this study had Jurkat cell RNA spiked in.

There are many counts of this clonotype. The rearrangement uses TRBV6-5 and TRBJ2-5, with TRBD1 as a possible D gene (5 bases). Trimming took 6 bases from V and 0 from J, leaving 8 bases between them. CDR1 and CDR2 (germline): MNHEY, SVGAGI. CDR3 size: 13 residues. In DNA, the CDR3 is TGTGCCAGCAGACAGGAGTACCAAGAGACCCAGTACTTC. Amino acids: CASRQEYQETQYF.

About this clonotype: One end of the junction is discordant with germline, which a read error may explain. This rearrangement joins TRBV12-3 or TRBV12-4 to TRBJ1-5; D call uncertain. The CDR3 spans 15 residues. CDR3 in amino acids: CASSLGLGYGQPQRF. The CDR3 region has the DNA TGTGCCAGCAGTTTAGGACTGGGGTACGGTCAGCCCCAGCGTTTT.

V gene TRBV6-5 combines with J gene TRBJ2-7, with 8 positions matching TRBD2. The V and J ends lost 5 bases and 2 bases, in that order; junction bases with no gene match: 11. The CDR3 extends over 16 amino acids. Germline V gene lookup returns CDR1 MNHEY and CDR2 SVGAGI. The CDR3 reads CASSQWGPSGPYEQYF. In DNA form, the CDR3 reads TGTGCCAGCAGTCAATGGGGACCTAGCGGGCCCTACGAGCAGTACTTC.

The sample holds a few counts of this clonotype. This chain links TRBV7-6 with TRBJ2-1; TRBD2 might be the D (6 bases). The CDR3 spans 13 residues. V gave up 2 bases and J gave up 8 bases, with 10 bases separating them. Germline values: CDR1 SGHVS, CDR2 FNYEAQ. The CDR3 reads CASSLSTSHEQFF. The DNA for the CDR3 is TGTGCCAGCAGCTTATCGACTAGTCATGAGCAGTTCTTC.

Comment on this clonotype: Relative to the germline gene, one junction end is altered; a read error may explain this. The chain carries TRBV19 and TRBJ2-1; the D gene could be TRBD1 or TRBD2 (5 bases each). The CDR3 covers 15 residues. Germline CDR1 reads LNHDA; CDR2 reads SQIVND (reference sequence). In nucleotides, the CDR3 is TGTGCCAGTAGTATCAGTTGGGGGACCTACAATGGGCAGTTCTTC. Protein: CASSISWGTYNGQFF.

The table lists this clonotype with a count of one. One base away lies a much larger clone, so this may be a sequencing read error. CDR3 bases: TGTGCCAGCAGTATAGTGGGAGGGGTCAACACTAAAGCTTTCTTT. This gives the protein CASSIVGGVNTKAFF. The J gene is TRBJ1-1, the V gene TRBV6-6, with D perhaps matching TRBD1 (5 bases). There are 15 residues in the CDR3. Germline CDR1 and CDR2: MNHNY and SVGAGI (reference sequence).

This clonotype has more than one count but fewer than ten. J is TRBJ1-1 and V is TRBV30, with TRBD1 matching over 7 bases. Per the germline V gene, CDR1 is GTSNPN and CDR2 is SVGIG (reference sequence). The ends lost 4 bases at V and 1 base at J; junction bases unmatched: 0. The CDR3 has 12 residues. The chain's CDR3 is CAWTGGNTEAFF. CDR3 DNA sequence: TGTGCCTGGACAGGGGGGAACACTGAAGCTTTCTTT.

V gene TRBV12-3 or TRBV12-4 combines with J gene TRBJ2-1; D remains unclear. Deletions cut 2 bases from V and 2 bases from J, with 4 bases between. This CDR3 contains 13 residues. CDR3 DNA: TGTGCCAGCAGTTTATTAGCCTACAATGAGCAGTTCTTC. Residues: CASSLLAYNEQFF.

This clonotype was seen just once. The CDR3 here is CASSSAPGRAGRVDQYF. CDR3 bases: TGTGCCAGCAGCTCTGCACCGGGACGAGCGGGAAGGGTCGACCAGTACTTC. This chain uses TRBV11-2 with TRBJ2-5, with 7 positions matching TRBD2. V was clipped by 4 bases and J by 10 bases; unmatched bases: 21. The CDR3 consists of 17 residues. Germline V CDR1 and CDR2: SGHAT, FQNNGV.

The V gene is TRBV9, the J gene TRBJ2-5; 9 positions agree with TRBD2. Germline V gene sequence: CDR1 SGDLS, CDR2 YYNGEE. There are 16 residues in the CDR3. Germline trimming cut 3 bases from V and 7 bases from J; bases unmatched to any gene: 13. CDR3 nucleotide sequence: TGTGCCAGCAGCGCAACACCTCTAGCGGGGCAGGGGACCCAGTACTTC. It is translated as CASSATPLAGQGTQYF.